The 12 T cell receptor beta chains presented below share a single source sample, sequenced in a study of monozygotic twins with inflammatory bowel disease. Using the 5' RACE reads, TCRdb records one entry per CDR3 protein without DNA. The sample table includes over 200,000 distinct CDR3 sequences. Material for sequencing was blood. The receptors come from a human donor with ulcerative colitis or Crohn's disease, or a healthy co-twin of an affected twin (not recorded which).

The CDR3 spells CASSFLGEGYGYTF. This chain joins TRBV5-1 and TRBJ1-2; TCRdb gives TRBD1 as the D gene, but with no DNA this cannot be confirmed. Germline CDR1 is SGHRS and CDR2 is YFSETQ. This CDR3 contains 14 residues.

The chain recombines TRBV3-1 with TRBJ2-1; TCRdb selects TRBD2, and the lack of DNA leaves this call unchecked. Germline V gives CDR1 LGHDT, CDR2 YNNKEL (reference sequence). The CDR3 is 13 amino acids. The CDR3 reads CASTLAGLNEQFF.

The chain couples TRBV7-2 to TRBJ2-5; TCRdb selects TRBD2, and the lack of DNA leaves this call unchecked. Germline V lookup: CDR1 SGHTA, CDR2 FQGNSA. The CDR3 length is 15 residues. The CDR3 is CASSLQAGVQETQYF.

This CDR3 is CASSRVTGFEAFF. The J gene is TRBJ1-1, the V gene TRBV3-1. CDR3 length: 13 amino acids. Germline V gene data show CDR1 as LGHDT and CDR2 as YNNKEL (reference sequence).

The chain combines TRBV7-2 with TRBJ2-1; the TRBD1 assignment by TCRdb is unverifiable without DNA. Germline V CDR1 and CDR2: SGHTA, FQGNSA. CDR3 length equals 14 residues. The CDR3 spells CASSLGTVINEQFF.

The J gene is TRBJ1-1, the V gene TRBV5-1; TCRdb gives TRBD1 as the D gene, but with no DNA this cannot be confirmed. From germline, CDR1 is SGHRS and CDR2 YFSETQ. The CDR3 has 13 residues. The CDR3 sequence: CASSSLVDTEAFF.

This chain connects TRBV7-9 to TRBJ1-1; the TCRdb call, TRBD1, lacks DNA for checking. CDR1 and CDR2 (germline): SEHNR, FQNEAQ (reference sequence). The CDR3 runs 13 residues. The CDR3 spells CASSWQSGGSAFF.

The rearrangement links TRBV27 to TRBJ2-3. There are 13 residues in the CDR3. Germline loops: CDR1 MNHEY, CDR2 SMNVEV (reference sequence). The CDR3 spells CASSQRLRDTQYF.

The chain recombines TRBV9 with TRBJ1-5; TCRdb outputs TRBD1, but without DNA this stays unchecked. This CDR3 contains 14 residues. Germline loops: CDR1 SGDLS, CDR2 YYNGEE. The CDR3 reads CASSPGWGGQPQHF.

This chain joins TRBV5-1 and TRBJ1-1; TCRdb gives TRBD1 as the D gene, but with no DNA this cannot be confirmed. Germline-derived CDR1 and CDR2 are SGHRS and YFSETQ. The CDR3 has 14 amino acids. This chain's CDR3 is CASTFGGQALEAFF. The complete variable domain, with remaining parts taken from reference TRBV5-1 and TRBJ1-1, reads KAGVTQTPRYLIKTRGQQVTLSCSPISGHRSVSWYQQTPGQGLQFLFEYFSETQRNKGNFPGRFSGRQFSNSRSEMNVSTLELGDSALYLCASTFGGQALEAFFGQGTRLTVV.

The chain recombines TRBV5-1 with TRBJ2-5; TCRdb lists TRBD1, though no DNA is available to test this call. The germline V gene has CDR1 SGHRS and CDR2 YFSETQ. The CDR3 runs 17 residues. CDR3: CASSHTPGQEYQETQYF.

This chain uses TRBV11-2 with TRBJ1-1. CDR1 SGHAT and CDR2 FQNNGV come from the germline V gene. This CDR3 comprises 13 residues. CDR3 sequence reads: CASSLSGGNEAFF.